The T cell receptor beta chain under discussion was sequenced for a study of cytomegalovirus exposure and HLA in healthy donors. Whole-study results and caveats: Altogether, some 170 TCR beta chains were recorded as cytomegalovirus-associated. Data from an earlier analysis indicated that most TCR beta V segments were productive either about 87% or about 30% of the time. In a later analysis, a missense DCLRE1C variant was linked to TCR beta V- and J-gene trimming. One cluster of highly shared sequence variants probably arose as a sequencing artifact.

Points on this clone: The antigen is not known.

Between the trimmed V and J ends, which lost 5 bases and 2 bases, there was a span of 13 bases. The CDR3 sequence is 14 residues long. CDR1 is SGHRS, CDR2 YFSETQ, per germline. PCR primers comprised 60 Vbeta and 13 Jbeta primers. Clones were sequenced by immunoSEQ multiplex PCR, and TCRdb holds only the in-frame ones, with some missing. Here the sample spans 95,000 to 150,000 clones, over 60% being singletons. The sequencing input was PBMCs. This clonotype was obtained from a woman aged 40 to 50 in good health and CMV-seropositive. This chain links TRBV5-1 with TRBJ2-5, with D possibly TRBD2 on 6 matching bases. The CDR3 reads CASSRGTQQETQYF. CDR3 in DNA: TGCGCCAGCAGTCGAGGGACTCAACAAGAGACCCAGTACTTC.